One and the same sample provided the 19 T cell receptor beta chains below, sequenced in a study of cytotoxic CD8 clonotypes in ibrutinib-treated CLL. This table comes from immunoSEQ multiplex PCR, and its TCRdb copy is limited to in-frame clones, with some not included. The data contain tens of thousands of clones, less than 90% of them singletons. The specimen was PBMCs, collected after 24 months of ibrutinib treatment. These receptors originate from a human donor with chronic lymphocytic leukemia.

This chain uses TRBV6-1 with TRBJ2-3; no clear D. This CDR3 has 15 amino acids. CDR1 is MNHNS, CDR2 SASEGT, per germline. Trimming shortened V by 8 bases and J by 2 bases, and 17 bases separated the two germline ends. CDR3 sequence: CASLRLEQTTDTQYF. The DNA for the CDR3 is TGTGCCAGCCTTAGACTCGAACAGACCACAGATACGCAGTATTTT.

This chain connects TRBV19 to TRBJ1-3, with a weak D call TRBD1 (6 bases). The CDR3 length is 18 residues. The germline V and J ends were trimmed by 2 bases and 7 bases, with 24 bases remaining between them. Germline assignment: CDR1 LNHDA and CDR2 SQIVND (reference sequence). The CDR3 nucleotides read TGTGCCAGTAGTATAACTTACCCCGACAGGCGGAATAGGAACACCATATATTTT. It encodes CASSITYPDRRNRNTIYF.

This rearrangement joins TRBV7-2 to TRBJ2-1; 7 bases map to TRBD2. The trim removed 8 bases at V and 7 bases at J, leaving 11 bases unmatched. The CDR3 consists of 14 residues. The germline gives CDR1 SGHTA, CDR2 FQGNSA. The CDR3 sequence: CASSVGGPQNEQFF. The CDR3 coding sequence is TGTGCCAGCTCTGTGGGAGGGCCGCAGAATGAGCAGTTCTTC.

The chain has TRBV30 and TRBJ1-6; TRBD1 matches 7 bases. CDR3 length equals 14 residues. Trimming removed 4 bases from V and 9 bases from J; junction bases left unmatched: 9. Looked up from germline, CDR1 is GTSNPN and CDR2 is SVGIG (reference sequence). The CDR3 loop is CAWNEGARSSPLHF. CDR3 sequence (DNA): TGTGCCTGGAATGAGGGGGCGAGGAGTTCACCCCTCCACTTT.

This clone was counted only a few times. The rearrangement uses TRBV19 and TRBJ1-2, with D possibly matching TRBD1 (5 bases). Germline CDR1 LNHDA, CDR2 SQIVND (reference sequence). Trimming stripped 5 bases from V and 8 bases from J, with 15 bases between. The CDR3 covers 13 residues. DNA of the CDR3: TGTGCCAGTAGTGCGGGGACTCCGAGGGGCTACACCTTC. It yields the protein CASSAGTPRGYTF. The whole variable domain, remainder taken from reference TRBV19 and TRBJ1-2, is DGGITQSPKYLFRKEGQNVTLSCEQNLNHDAMYWYRQDPGQGLRLIYYSQIVNDFQKGDIAEGYSVSREKKESFPLTVTSAQKNPTAFYLCASSAGTPRGYTFGSGTRLTVV.

This sequence joins TRBV19 and TRBJ1-5, with D perhaps matching TRBD1 (6 bases). Germline V gene lookup returns CDR1 LNHDA and CDR2 SQIVND (reference sequence). With 2 bases removed from V and 7 bases from J, the gap between germline ends came to 12 bases. The CDR3 is 14 amino acids. CDR3 loop: CASSIRGGGQPQHF. CDR3 DNA sequence: TGTGCCAGTAGTATAAGGGGAGGGGGACAGCCCCAGCATTTT.

CDR3 coding DNA: TGTGCCAGCAGCTTAGCCAGGGATCAGCCCCAGCATTTT. Translation: CASSLARDQPQHF. The rearrangement joins TRBV11-2 to TRBJ1-5; a possible D gene is TRBD1 (5 bases). The V gene's germline CDR1 is SGHAT and CDR2 FQNNGV. V lost 1 base and J 5 bases, leaving 6 bases between the germline ends. The CDR3 contains 13 residues.

The chain couples TRBV7-2 to TRBJ2-1, with 9 bases aligning to TRBD1. CDR1 and CDR2 (germline): SGHTA, FQGNSA. The V segment lost 2 bases and the J segment 1 base; nucleotides outside the gene matches: 3. This CDR3 contains 16 residues. The chain's CDR3 is CASSLSGQGSYNEQFF. CDR3 nucleotides: TGTGCCAGCAGCTTAAGTGGACAGGGGTCCTACAATGAGCAGTTCTTC. The full variable domain, its missing parts supplied by reference TRBV7-2 and TRBJ2-1, is GAGVSQSPSNKVTEKGKDVELRCDPISGHTALYWYRQSLGQGLEFLIYFQGNSAPDKSGLPSDRFSAERTGGSVSTLTIQRTQQEDSAVYLCASSLSGQGSYNEQFFGPGTRLTVL.

On this clone: This same CDR3 is encoded by further DNA sequences in the sample. This chain connects TRBV5-1 to TRBJ1-3; D call uncertain. The CDR3 runs 15 residues. The V and J ends lost 7 bases and 2 bases respectively, with 16 bases between them. Looked up from germline, CDR1 is SGHRS and CDR2 is YFSETQ. CDR3 coding DNA: TGCGCCAGCCCCTCGACCCCCAGCCCTGGAAACACCATATATTTT. It yields the protein CASPSTPSPGNTIYF.

V usage is TRBV7-2 and J usage is TRBJ1-3; no reliable D call. The CDR3 length is 11 residues. Trimming pared 1 base from V and 8 bases from J, leaving 3 bases between. Germline lookup yields CDR1 SGHTA and CDR2 FQGNSA. Here the CDR3 reads CASSLGDTIYF. As DNA, the CDR3 is TGTGCCAGCAGCTTAGGGGACACCATATATTTT.

The chain employs TRBV7-6 and TRBJ1-1; D possibly corresponds to TRBD1 (6 bases). Trimming pared 3 bases from V and 4 bases from J, leaving 12 bases between. Germline V gene data show CDR1 as SGHVS and CDR2 as FNYEAQ. The CDR3 has 14 residues. The CDR3 here is CASSLQNRVTEAFF. In DNA, the CDR3 is TGTGCCAGCAGCTTGCAAAACAGGGTCACTGAAGCTTTCTTT. The variable domain in full, completed from reference TRBV7-6 and TRBJ1-1, reads GAGVSQSPRYKVTKRGQDVALRCDPISGHVSLYWYRQALGQGPEFLTYFNYEAQQDKSGLPNDRFSAERPEGSISTLTIQRTEQRDSAMYRCASSLQNRVTEAFFGQGTRLTVV.

The chain joins TRBV9 to TRBJ2-1, with D hard to call. The CDR3 is 15 amino acids. Germline-derived CDR1 and CDR2 are SGDLS and YYNGEE. Deletions cut 3 bases from V and 0 bases from J, with 10 bases between. CDR3 sequence reads: CASSEAGSSYNEQFF. In nucleotides, the CDR3 is TGTGCCAGCAGCGAAGCCGGAAGCTCCTACAATGAGCAGTTCTTC.

The gene calls are TRBV11-3 and TRBJ2-1; 10 bases line up with TRBD2. J gave up 4 bases and V 4 bases, and 7 bases lay outside the gene matches. Germline V gives CDR1 SGHNT, CDR2 YENEEA. This CDR3 spans 16 amino acids. In DNA form, the CDR3 reads TGTGCCAGCAGCTACCGGGCTAGCGGGAGTTACAATGAGCAGTTCTTC. It specifies CASSYRASGSYNEQFF. Looking up the rest from reference TRBV11-3 and TRBJ2-1 gives the full variable domain: EAGVVQSPRYKIIEKKQPVAFWCNPISGHNTLYWYLQNLGQGPELLIRYENEEAVDDSQLPKDRFSAERLKGVDSTLKIQPAELGDSAVYLCASSYRASGSYNEQFFGPGTRLTVL.

The rearrangement uses TRBV6-6 and TRBJ1-1; possibly TRBD1 for D (5 bases). Trimming removed 7 bases at V and 8 bases at J, with 17 bases between. The CDR3 totals 13 residues. Germline V gene data show CDR1 as MNHNY and CDR2 as SVGAGI (reference sequence). CDR3 amino acids: CASIGPGLAEAFF. The CDR3 coding sequence is TGTGCCAGCATAGGGCCAGGGCTCGCCGAAGCTTTCTTT.

The chain couples TRBV7-9 to TRBJ2-7, with D possibly matching TRBD2 (6 bases). The V gene's germline CDR1 is SEHNR and CDR2 FQNEAQ (reference sequence). CDR3 length: 16 residues. V was shortened by 4 bases and J by 1 base, with 17 bases between the two germline ends. In DNA, the CDR3 is TGTGCCAGCAGCTCATACCTATTGGGGGGTTCCTACGAGCAGTACTTC. Translation gives CASSSYLLGGSYEQYF. The full variable domain, in which reference TRBV7-9 and TRBJ2-7 provide the parts outside the CDR3, is DTGVSQNPRHKITKRGQNVTFRCDPISEHNRLYWYRQTLGQGPEFLTYFQNEAQLEKSRLLSDRFSAERPKGSFSTLEIQRTEQGDSAMYLCASSSYLLGGSYEQYFGPGTRLTVT.

The chain combines TRBV7-9 with TRBJ1-1, with D perhaps matching TRBD1 (5 bases). Trimming pared 0 bases from V and 6 bases from J, leaving 5 bases between. The CDR3 sequence is 12 residues long. From germline, CDR1 is SEHNR and CDR2 FQNEAQ (reference sequence). The CDR3 DNA sequence: TGTGCCAGCAGCTTAGCGGGGGCTGAAGCTTTCTTT. Protein product: CASSLAGAEAFF.

Here the CDR3 DNA reads TGCGCCAGCAGCTTGGCCGTGGGGATCCAAGAGACCCAGTACTTC. Translation gives CASSLAVGIQETQYF. This chain links TRBV5-1 with TRBJ2-5; no clear D. This CDR3 has 15 residues. CDR1 and CDR2 (germline): SGHRS, YFSETQ. V was clipped by 0 bases and J by 1 base, with 10 bases between them.

The genes are TRBV28 and TRBJ1-5, with TRBD1 identical over 9 bases. Losses at the gene ends were 8 bases for V and 2 bases for J; bases not matched to a gene: 7. CDR1 MDHEN and CDR2 SYDVKM come from the germline V gene. The CDR3 runs to 15 residues. The CDR3 sequence: CASQQGATGNQPQHF. As DNA, the CDR3 is TGTGCCAGCCAACAGGGGGCAACGGGCAATCAGCCCCAGCATTTT.

The chain has TRBV30 and TRBJ1-1; D not resolved. The germline CDR1 and CDR2 sequences are GTSNPN and SVGIG (reference sequence). The V gene lost 1 base and the J gene lost 8 bases, with 11 bases spanning the gap. The CDR3 contains 12 residues. The CDR3 DNA reads TGTGCCTGGAGTGACAATACCGCCGAAGCTTTCTTT. It is translated as CAWSDNTAEAFF.